This TCR beta chain was found in a study of cytomegalovirus exposure and HLA in healthy donors. PCR amplification relied on 60 Vbeta primers (plus 13 Jbeta primers). The repertoire was sequenced with immunoSEQ multiplex PCR; TCRdb's copy has only in-frame clones and lacks some. Of about 140,000 clones listed, roughly 80% are singletons. V dropped 3 bases and J dropped 8 bases, with 21 bases sitting between them. Germline CDR1 is MNHNS and CDR2 is SASEGT. The CDR3 is made up of 16 amino acids. The V call is TRBV6-1, the J call TRBJ2-3, with D possibly TRBD2 on 6 matching bases. The sequenced sample consisted of PBMCs. The receptor's source is a female donor in good health and CMV-seronegative. As DNA, the CDR3 is TGTGCCAGCAGTGACGCCGGGACTGGCGAGGCGGGTACGCAGTATTTT. This codes for CASSDAGTGEAGTQYF.